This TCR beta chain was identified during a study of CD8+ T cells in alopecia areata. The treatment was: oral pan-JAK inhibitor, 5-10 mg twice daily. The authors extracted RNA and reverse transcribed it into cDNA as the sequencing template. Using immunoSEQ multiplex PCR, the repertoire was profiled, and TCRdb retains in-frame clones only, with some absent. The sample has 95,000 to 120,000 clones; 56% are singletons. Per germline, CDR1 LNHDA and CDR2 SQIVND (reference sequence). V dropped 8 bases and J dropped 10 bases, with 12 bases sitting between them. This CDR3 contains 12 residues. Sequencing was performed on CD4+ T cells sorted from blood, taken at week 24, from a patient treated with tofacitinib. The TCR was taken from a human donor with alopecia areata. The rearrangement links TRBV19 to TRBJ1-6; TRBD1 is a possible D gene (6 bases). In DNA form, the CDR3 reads TGTGCCAGTGGAGACAGGACCTCACCCCTCCACTTT. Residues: CASGDRTSPLHF.